A single sample gave rise to the 29 T cell receptor beta chains below, sequenced in a study of T cells in Graves' hyperthyroidism and ophthalmopathy (dated by TCRdb to the late 2010s). The protocol used for the library was multiplex PCR. Sequencing used an Illumina HiSeq 2000. The TCR beta CDR3 regions were amplified from the RNA transcripts. The first round of RT-PCR for the TCR CDR3 was performed with the HTBI primer set and the Qiagen OneStep RT-PCR kit. Using fastp trimming at Q25 and MiXCR clonotype assembly, TCRdb reanalyzed the public sequencing data and kept in-frame beta chains. All rows with the same CDR3 protein become a single entry with the most common DNA and genes. This sample comprises fewer than 200,000 distinct CDR3 sequences, 9.4% of them detected only once. More than 20% of the sample comes from the top ten. The sample comprised blood. The source of these receptors is a woman in her late teens or twenties with Graves' hyperthyroidism that later progressed to Graves' ophthalmopathy.

This clonotype was detected a few times. This chain uses TRBV4-1 with TRBJ1-1; D perhaps matches TRBD1 (6 bases). V gave up 3 bases and J gave up 8 bases, with 7 bases separating them. This CDR3 region has 11 residues. Germline CDR1 and CDR2: MGHRA and YSYEKL. The CDR3: CASSHGTEAFF. The CDR3 DNA follows: TGCGCCAGCAGCCACGGGACAGAAGCTTTCTTT.

This clonotype has at least ten counts. This chain joins TRBV20-1 and TRBJ2-7; D perhaps matches TRBD2 (5 bases). V gave up 4 bases and J gave up 0 bases, with 16 bases separating them. The CDR3 loop spans 15 amino acids. From germline, CDR1 is DFQATT and CDR2 SNEGSKA (reference sequence). The CDR3 coding sequence is TGCAGTGCTACGATTGTTGGGGAGAGCTCCTACGAGCAGTACTTC. Encoded protein: CSATIVGESSYEQYF.

The chain uses TRBV24-1 and TRBJ1-1; D is perhaps TRBD1 (6 bases). V was shortened by 4 bases and J by 8 bases, with 10 bases between the two germline ends. The CDR3 runs to 12 residues. CDR1 KGHDR and CDR2 SFDVKD come from the germline V gene. In nucleotides, the CDR3 is TGTGCCACCAGTGACCCCGGGACAGAAGCTTTCTTT. This codes for CATSDPGTEAFF.

This clonotype occurred many times. For the CDR3, the DNA is TGTGCCAGCAGTTTGGGGATTACCCAGGGGGGCACAGATACGCAGTATTTT. Translation gives CASSLGITQGGTDTQYF. The rearrangement joins TRBV28 to TRBJ2-3; the match to TRBD1 covers 7 bases. Germline values: CDR1 MDHEN, CDR2 SYDVKM. The CDR3 extends over 17 amino acids. With V trimmed by 3 bases and J by 1 base, 10 bases remained unmatched. Supplemented by reference TRBV28 and TRBJ2-3, the full variable domain reads DVKVTQSSRYLVKRTGEKVFLECVQDMDHENMFWYRQDPGLGLRLIYFSYDVKMKEKGDIPEGYSVSREKKERFSLILESASTNQTSMYLCASSLGITQGGTDTQYFGPGTRLTVL.

This clonotype was observed many times. The V call is TRBV20-1, the J call TRBJ1-5; no clear D gene. The CDR3 extends over 17 amino acids. The V and J ends lost 1 base and 4 bases respectively, with 20 bases between them. Germline-derived CDR1 and CDR2 are DFQATT and SNEGSKA (reference sequence). The CDR3 loop is CSARGPTLDLMNQPQHF. The DNA of the CDR3 is TGCAGTGCTAGAGGCCCCACCTTAGATCTGATGAATCAGCCCCAGCATTTT.

This clonotype was observed at least ten times. The chain is built from TRBV12-3 or TRBV12-4 and TRBJ1-6; D unclear. This CDR3 contains 14 residues. Trimming took off 7 bases at V and 6 bases at J, with 13 bases between the two ends. CDR3 nucleotides: TGTGCCAGCAAGCAGCTCCAGGTTAATTCACCCCTCCACTTT. It is translated as CASKQLQVNSPLHF.

In this sample, this clonotype turned up many times. The DNA of the CDR3 is TGTGCCAGCACCCCAATTAGGAGCCCCGGGGAGCTGTTTTTT. It is translated as CASTPIRSPGELFF. The rearrangement joins TRBV11-2 to TRBJ2-2; D uncertain. The CDR3 has 14 amino acids. V was cut by 7 bases and J by 6 bases, with 15 bases left in between. The V gene's germline CDR1 is SGHAT and CDR2 FQNNGV. The variable domain in full, with the rest retrieved from reference TRBV11-2 and TRBJ2-2, is EAGVAQSPRYKIIEKRQSVAFWCNPISGHATLYWYQQILGQGPKLLIQFQNNGVVDDSQLPKDRFSAERLKGVDSTLKIQPAKLEDSAVYLCASTPIRSPGELFFGEGSRLTVL.

This clonotype was recorded many times. The chain has TRBV29-1 and TRBJ2-1; 8 bases are shared with TRBD2. The germline V gene encodes CDR1 SQVTM and CDR2 ANQGSEA. Germline trimming cut 2 bases from V and 10 bases from J; bases unmatched to any gene: 10. There are 14 residues in the CDR3. This CDR3 is CSVETGTRGSEQFF. For the CDR3, the DNA is TGCAGCGTTGAAACAGGGACTAGGGGCAGCGAGCAGTTCTTC.

This clonotype was seen ten or more times. The chain carries TRBV20-1 and TRBJ1-5; 9 nucleotides line up with TRBD1. V dropped 5 bases and J dropped 6; count of bases not matched to a gene: 8. CDR3 length: 14 amino acids. Germline lookup yields CDR1 DFQATT and CDR2 SNEGSKA (reference sequence). The chain's CDR3 is CSALTGGAGQPQHF. For the CDR3, the DNA is TGCAGTGCTCTAACAGGGGGCGCGGGTCAGCCCCAGCATTTT.

This clonotype was recorded at least ten times. The chain recombines TRBV11-3 with TRBJ2-3, with 11 bases fitting TRBD1. The germline V gene encodes CDR1 SGHNT and CDR2 YENEEA. The CDR3 is made up of 16 amino acids. Unmatched junction bases numbered 7, after V lost 4 bases and J lost 4 bases. For the CDR3, the DNA is TGTGCCAGCAGCTCAGGACAGGGGGCGGAGGCAGATACGCAGTATTTT. Amino acid sequence: CASSSGQGAEADTQYF.

This clonotype was seen ten or more times. The genes are TRBV12-5 and TRBJ2-5; either TRBD1 or TRBD2 may fit D (6 bases each). Germline-derived CDR1 and CDR2 are LGHNT and FRNRAP. This CDR3 contains 14 residues. Between the trimmed V and J ends, which lost 6 bases and 2 bases, there was a span of 13 bases. As DNA, the CDR3 is TGTGCTAGTGGAATTAGGGGGGAGCAAGAGACCCAGTACTTC. It encodes CASGIRGEQETQYF.

This clonotype was seen more than once but under ten times. The V and J genes are TRBV5-1 and TRBJ1-5; 9 bases map to TRBD1. J lost 7 bases, V lost 9 bases, and 20 bases had no gene match. The CDR3 consists of 17 residues. Germline CDR1 reads SGHRS; CDR2 reads YFSETQ. The CDR3 loop reads CATIYHLQGALKQPQHF. The CDR3 DNA is TGCGCCACGATCTACCATTTACAGGGGGCCTTAAAGCAGCCCCAGCATTTT.

For this clonotype: A much larger clonotype is one base distant, so this may be a read error. The chain employs TRBV18 and TRBJ2-3; maybe TRBD1 (5 bases). The length of the CDR3 is 13 residues. V was clipped by 1 base and J by 5 bases, with 7 bases between them. CDR1 KGHSH and CDR2 LQKENI come from the germline V gene. The CDR3 nucleotides are TGTGCCAGCTCACCACGGGGCGAAGATACGCAGTATTTT. It specifies CASSPRGEDTQYF. Supplemented by reference TRBV18 and TRBJ2-3, the full variable domain reads NAGVMQNPRHLVRRRGQEARLRCSPMKGHSHVYWYRQLPEEGLKFMVYLQKENIIDESGMPKERFSAEFPKEGPSILRIQQVVRGDSAAYFCASSPRGEDTQYFGPGTRLTVL.

This clonotype was seen ten or more times. CDR3 in amino acids: CSATSGSGSLEQFF. The DNA of the CDR3 is TGCAGTGCCACTAGCGGGTCAGGTTCATTAGAGCAGTTCTTC. This sequence joins TRBV20-1 and TRBJ2-1; 9 positions agree with TRBD2. V lost 6 bases, J lost 10 bases, and 13 bases stayed unmatched. The V gene's germline CDR1 is DFQATT and CDR2 SNEGSKA (reference sequence). This CDR3 has 14 residues.

This clonotype was detected ten times or more. The CDR3 loop is CASSLTGEQFF. In nucleotides, the CDR3 is TGTGCCAGCAGTTTGACGGGTGAGCAGTTCTTC. V usage is TRBV12-3 or TRBV12-4 and J usage is TRBJ2-1; D is unresolved. The CDR3 has 11 residues. The ends were cut back, 3 bases at V and 9 bases at J, with 6 bases in the middle.

The table lists this clonotype with many counts. The chain carries TRBV7-3 and TRBJ2-7, with D tentatively TRBD2 (5 bases). The CDR3 has 16 amino acids. The V gene lost 0 bases and the J gene lost 5 bases, with 17 bases spanning the gap. Germline CDR1 and CDR2: SGHTA and FQGTGA. CDR3 sequence: CASSLTSGIKRDEQYF. As DNA, the CDR3 is TGTGCCAGCAGCTTAACGTCGGGAATCAAGCGCGACGAGCAGTACTTC.

Note on this clonotype: It may be a read error: a sequence one base away is much more abundant. CDR3 sequence reads: CANSQQGDSSYEQYF. CDR3 coding DNA: TGTGCCAACAGCCAACAAGGGGACAGCTCCTACGAGCAGTACTTC. This chain connects TRBV3-1 to TRBJ2-7, with 7 bases that match TRBD1. Germline V gives CDR1 LGHDT, CDR2 YNNKEL (reference sequence). The CDR3 totals 15 residues.

In this sample, this clonotype turned up many times. The chain couples TRBV9 to TRBJ2-2; possibly TRBD1 for D (5 bases). Per the germline V gene, CDR1 is SGDLS and CDR2 is YYNGEE. This CDR3 has 15 residues. Between the trimmed V and J ends, which lost 0 bases and 1 base, there was a span of 7 bases. The DNA for the CDR3 is TGTGCCAGCAGCGTAGCCCAGGGGAACACCGGGGAGCTGTTTTTT. It specifies CASSVAQGNTGELFF. Full variable domain (remainder filled in from reference TRBV9 and TRBJ2-2): DSGVTQTPKHLITATGQRVTLRCSPRSGDLSVYWYQQSLDQGLQFLIQYYNGEERAKGNILERFSAQQFPDLHSELNLSSLELGDSALYFCASSVAQGNTGELFFGEGSRLTVL.

This clonotype was recorded at least ten times. The rearrangement joins TRBV29-1 to TRBJ2-1, with 8 positions matching TRBD1. Germline V gives CDR1 SQVTM, CDR2 ANQGSEA. V shed 0 bases, J shed 0 bases, and the junction held 10 bases outside the gene matches. This CDR3 comprises 18 residues. CDR3 nucleotide sequence: TGCAGCGTTGAAGATCCCAAACGACAGGGGATCTCCTACAATGAGCAGTTCTTC. Amino acid sequence: CSVEDPKRQGISYNEQFF.

This rearrangement joins TRBV20-1 to TRBJ2-7; 9 bases are a match to TRBD1. CDR3 length: 13 amino acids. In germline, CDR1 is DFQATT, CDR2 SNEGSKA (reference sequence). Trimming cost V 4 bases and J 5 bases; bases outside gene matches: 6. CDR3 in amino acids: CSAIRDRADEQYF. The CDR3 DNA reads as TGCAGTGCTATTAGGGACAGGGCGGACGAGCAGTACTTC.

This clonotype appeared many times. The genes are TRBV28 and TRBJ1-2; D not resolved. This CDR3 has 13 residues. The V gene lost 6 bases and the J gene lost 6 bases, with 14 bases spanning the gap. CDR1 MDHEN and CDR2 SYDVKM come from the germline V gene. DNA for the CDR3: TGTGCCAGCAGCCCACGATGGTACCATGGCTACACCTTC. It translates to CASSPRWYHGYTF.

This clonotype was detected ten times or more. The chain recombines TRBV7-9 with TRBJ1-1; D possibly corresponds to TRBD1 (6 bases). This CDR3 comprises 13 residues. V was pared by 5 bases and J by 5 bases, with 12 bases between. The germline V gene has CDR1 SEHNR and CDR2 FQNEAQ (reference sequence). The CDR3 protein is CASSTKGGTEAFF. The CDR3 nucleotides are TGTGCCAGCAGCACGAAGGGGGGAACTGAAGCTTTCTTT.

This clonotype was seen ten or more times. The rearrangement uses TRBV6-1 and TRBJ2-7; D perhaps matches TRBD2 (6 bases). This CDR3 comprises 16 residues. Trimming pared 0 bases from V and 7 bases from J, leaving 19 bases between. From germline, CDR1 is MNHNS and CDR2 SASEGT. CDR3 amino acids: CASSEARGLAQGEQYF. The CDR3 region has the DNA TGTGCCAGCAGTGAAGCGCGAGGGCTAGCGCAAGGGGAGCAGTACTTC.

The sample holds many counts of this clonotype. The chain couples TRBV11-3 to TRBJ2-5; TRBD2 aligns across 8 bases. The CDR3 is 14 residues long. Germline CDR1 and CDR2: SGHNT and YENEEA. After removal of 5 bases from V and 6 bases from J, the junction contained 8 bases not matched to a gene. Written as DNA, the CDR3 is TGTGCCAGCAGCCCCCCGGGCGGGAGGCAGACCCAGTACTTC. Its translation: CASSPPGGRQTQYF.

This clonotype was found many times. The V and J genes are TRBV11-2 and TRBJ1-1; D is perhaps TRBD1 (5 bases). The CDR3 extends over 13 amino acids. Trimming took off 2 bases at V and 5 bases at J, with 9 bases between the two ends. Germline V gene data show CDR1 as SGHAT and CDR2 as FQNNGV. The DNA for the CDR3 is TGTGCCAGCAGCTTAATTAAGGGGACTGAAGCTTTCTTT. Translated: CASSLIKGTEAFF.

Many counts were recorded for this clonotype. V is TRBV10-3 and J is TRBJ2-5, with 12 bases that match TRBD2. Germline V gene lookup returns CDR1 ENHRY and CDR2 SYGVKD. The CDR3 is 17 amino acids. V gave up 2 bases and J gave up 5 bases; unmatched junction bases: 9. DNA for the CDR3: TGTGCCATCAGTGAGGGACTAGCGGGACTGAGGGCCGAGACCCAGTACTTC. Translation: CAISEGLAGLRAETQYF.

This clonotype was recorded at least ten times. The chain couples TRBV3-1 to TRBJ1-4, with 7 nucleotides matching TRBD1. The CDR3 loop spans 15 amino acids. The V gene end was trimmed by 4 bases and the J gene end by 0 bases; junction bases not matched to a gene: 2. The V gene's germline CDR1 is LGHDT and CDR2 YNNKEL (reference sequence). The chain's CDR3 is CASSPGQATNEKLFF. In DNA, the CDR3 is TGTGCCAGCAGCCCCGGACAGGCAACTAATGAAAAACTGTTTTTT.

This clonotype was recorded many times. The J gene is TRBJ2-5, the V gene TRBV7-8; D is possibly TRBD1 or TRBD2 (5 bases each). The germline CDR1 and CDR2 sequences are SGHVS and FQNEAQ. Trimming left V 2 bases short and J 0 bases short, with 19 bases between. The CDR3 totals 18 residues. CDR3 nucleotides: TGTGCCAGCAGCTTAAATTGGGGGAGAATGGGGGACCAAGAGACCCAGTACTTC. This encodes CASSLNWGRMGDQETQYF.

In its sample, this clonotype was seen many times. This chain links TRBV30 with TRBJ1-2; perhaps TRBD1 as D (5 bases). This CDR3 is built from 15 residues. Between the trimmed V and J ends, which lost 0 bases and 7 bases, there was a span of 18 bases. The V gene's germline CDR1 is GTSNPN and CDR2 SVGIG (reference sequence). In DNA form, the CDR3 reads TGTGCCTGGAGTGTACAGAGATCGGGGCCGAGTGGCTACACCTTC. This codes for CAWSVQRSGPSGYTF.